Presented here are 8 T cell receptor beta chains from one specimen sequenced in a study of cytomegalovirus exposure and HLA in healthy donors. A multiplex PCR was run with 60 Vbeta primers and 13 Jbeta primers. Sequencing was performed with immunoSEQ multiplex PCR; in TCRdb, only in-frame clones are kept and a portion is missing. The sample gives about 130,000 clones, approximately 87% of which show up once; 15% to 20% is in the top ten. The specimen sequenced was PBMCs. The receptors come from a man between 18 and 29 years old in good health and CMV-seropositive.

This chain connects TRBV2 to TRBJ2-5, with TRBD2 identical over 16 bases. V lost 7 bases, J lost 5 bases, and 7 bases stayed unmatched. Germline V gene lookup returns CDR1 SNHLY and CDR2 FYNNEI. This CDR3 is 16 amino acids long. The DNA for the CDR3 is TGTGCCAGCAAGCCGGGACTAGCGGGGGGGCTTGAGACCCAGTACTTC. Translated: CASKPGLAGGLETQYF.

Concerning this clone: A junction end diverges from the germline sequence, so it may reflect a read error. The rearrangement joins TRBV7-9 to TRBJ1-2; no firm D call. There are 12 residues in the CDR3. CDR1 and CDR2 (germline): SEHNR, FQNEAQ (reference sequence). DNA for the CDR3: TGTTCCAGCACGTATTCCGACTATGGCTACACCTTC. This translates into CSSTYSDYGYTF.

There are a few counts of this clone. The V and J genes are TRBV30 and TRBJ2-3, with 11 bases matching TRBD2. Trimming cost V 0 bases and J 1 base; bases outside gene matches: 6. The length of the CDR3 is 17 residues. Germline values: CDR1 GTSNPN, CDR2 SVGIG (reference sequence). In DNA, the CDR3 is TGTGCCTGGAGTGTAACCTTTAGCGGGGGGGGCACAGATACGCAGTATTTT. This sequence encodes CAWSVTFSGGGTDTQYF.

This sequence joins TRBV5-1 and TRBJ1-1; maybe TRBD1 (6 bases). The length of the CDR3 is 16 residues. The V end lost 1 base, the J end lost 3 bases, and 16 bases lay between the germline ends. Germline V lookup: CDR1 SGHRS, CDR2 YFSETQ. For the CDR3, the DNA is TGCGCCAGCAGCTTGCGAGAGTGGACAGCTGACACTGAAGCTTTCTTT. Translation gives CASSLREWTADTEAFF.

CDR3 in amino acids: CATSTGDEQYF. CDR3 DNA sequence: TGTGCCACCTCGACAGGGGACGAGCAGTACTTC. The chain has TRBV27 and TRBJ2-7; 8 bases align to TRBD1. With V trimmed by 10 bases and J by 5 bases, 4 bases remained unmatched. The germline V gene encodes CDR1 MNHEY and CDR2 SMNVEV (reference sequence). CDR3 length: 11 amino acids.

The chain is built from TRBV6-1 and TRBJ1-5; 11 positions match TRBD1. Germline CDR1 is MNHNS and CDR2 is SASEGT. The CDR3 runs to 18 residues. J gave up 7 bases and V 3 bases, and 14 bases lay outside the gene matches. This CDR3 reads CASSEGQGGGINRQPQHF. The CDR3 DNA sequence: TGTGCCAGCAGTGAGGGACAGGGGGGTGGGATTAATCGGCAGCCCCAGCATTTT.

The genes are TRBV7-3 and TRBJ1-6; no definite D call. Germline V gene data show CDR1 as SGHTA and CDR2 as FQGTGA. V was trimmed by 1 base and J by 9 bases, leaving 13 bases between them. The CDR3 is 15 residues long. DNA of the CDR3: TGTGCCAGCAGCTTAATGGGGAATGAGGGTTCACCCCTCCACTTT. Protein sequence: CASSLMGNEGSPLHF.

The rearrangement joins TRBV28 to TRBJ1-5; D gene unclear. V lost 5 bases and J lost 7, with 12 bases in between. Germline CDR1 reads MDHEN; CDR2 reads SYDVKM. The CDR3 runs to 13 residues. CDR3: CASSLSVGQPQHF. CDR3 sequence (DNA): TGTGCCAGCAGTCTGTCGGTCGGGCAGCCCCAGCATTTT.